The 27 T cell receptor beta chains presented below share a single source sample, sequenced in a study of blood T cell repertoires in COVID-19. TCRdb keeps only in-frame clones here, not all; method: immunoSEQ multiplex PCR. The table lists some 340,000 clones, 85% to 95% of them singletons. Input material: PBMCs or T cells enriched from blood (not recorded which). The receptors were sampled from a woman aged 25-40 years who had been exposed to COVID-19.

The chain uses TRBV3-1 (or the pseudogene TRBV3-2) and TRBJ2-2, with D maybe TRBD1 (7 bases). In germline, CDR1 is LGHDT, CDR2 YNNKEL (reference sequence). The CDR3 runs to 16 residues. Trimming cost V 4 bases and J 4 bases, with 16 bases left between them. This chain's CDR3 is CASSPGRGRGTGELFF. Here the CDR3 DNA reads TGTGCCAGCAGCCCGGGAAGGGGGCGGGGCACCGGGGAGCTGTTTTTT.

The V and J genes are TRBV21-1 and TRBJ1-6; the table's D gene call, TRBD1, was not cross checked with the DNA. TRBV21-1 is a recognized pseudogene. This CDR3 contains 14 residues. CDR3 residues: CASSVDSCKSPLHF. The CDR3 nucleotides are TGTGCCAGCAGCGTGGACAGTTGCAAATCACCCCTCCACTTT.

This clone was seen more than once but under ten times. This chain uses TRBV6-5 with TRBJ2-3, with 8 bases lining up with TRBD2. The V segment lost 8 bases and the J segment 2 bases; nucleotides outside the gene matches: 6. Looked up from germline, CDR1 is MNHEY and CDR2 is SVGAGI. The CDR3 consists of 14 residues. Here the CDR3 DNA reads TGTGCCAGCTCGAGCGGGGGAATCACAGATACGCAGTATTTT. Encoded protein: CASSSGGITDTQYF.

The J gene is TRBJ2-5, the V gene TRBV14; the D is unclear. This CDR3 is 15 amino acids long. Germline-derived CDR1 and CDR2 are SGHDN and FVKESK. V dropped 1 base and J dropped 5 bases, with 14 bases sitting between them. The CDR3 protein is CASSQGHSPLETQYF. The DNA for the CDR3 is TGTGCCAGCAGCCAAGGACACAGCCCCCTGGAGACCCAGTACTTC. Complete variable domain (other parts from reference TRBV14 and TRBJ2-5): EAGVTQFPSHSVIEKGQTVTLRCDPISGHDNLYWYRRVMGKEIKFLLHFVKESKQDESGMPNNRFLAERTGGTYSTLKVQPAELEDSGVYFCASSQGHSPLETQYFGPGTRLLVL.

The gene calls are TRBV20-1 and TRBJ1-1; possibly TRBD1 for D (6 bases). The CDR3 consists of 11 residues. Trimming left V 6 bases short and J 13 bases short, with 18 bases between. Germline CDR1 and CDR2: DFQATT and SNEGSKA (reference sequence). CDR3 region: CSASRGAQDFF. The CDR3 nucleotides are TGCAGTGCCTCGCGGGGGGCCCAAGATTTCTTT.

The gene calls are TRBV6-2 or TRBV6-3 and TRBJ2-3, with 10 bases lining up with TRBD2. Germline V gene lookup returns CDR1 MNHEY and CDR2 SVGEGT. Trimming at V came to 5 bases and at J to 0 bases, leaving 8 bases not matched to a gene. CDR3 length: 17 residues. CDR3 bases: TGTGCCAGCAGTGCCCCTTCTAGCGGGGGCAGCACAGATACGCAGTATTTT. It is translated as CASSAPSSGGSTDTQYF.

The chain uses TRBV2 and TRBJ2-7, with D possibly being TRBD1 (6 bases). The CDR3 runs to 15 residues. The V gene lost 6 bases and the J gene lost 5 bases, with 20 bases spanning the gap. The germline gives CDR1 SNHLY, CDR2 FYNNEI. DNA of the CDR3: TGTGCCAGCAGCCGCAGACAGGATCTTCCAAACGAGCAGTACTTC. This encodes CASSRRQDLPNEQYF.

The gene calls are TRBV3-1 (or the pseudogene TRBV3-2) and TRBJ2-7, with TRBD1 matching over 8 bases. V was pared by 7 bases and J by 0 bases, with 5 bases of the junction left unmatched. The V gene's germline CDR1 is LGHDT and CDR2 YNNKEL (reference sequence). The CDR3 is made up of 14 amino acids. Here the CDR3 reads CASTIGTGSYEQYF. CDR3 in DNA: TGTGCCAGCACCATTGGGACAGGCTCCTACGAGCAGTACTTC.

The chain links TRBV5-1 to TRBJ1-1, with a tentative D call TRBD1 (5 bases). V lost 3 bases, J lost 1 base, and 10 bases lay in between. CDR1 and CDR2 from the germline V gene are SGHRS and YFSETQ. CDR3 size: 14 residues. The chain's CDR3 is CASSSGHPNTEAFF. The CDR3 DNA reads as TGCGCCAGCAGCTCCGGACATCCGAACACTGAAGCTTTCTTT.

This chain connects TRBV6-1 to TRBJ1-2, with D possibly matching TRBD1 (5 bases). V was cut by 1 base and J by 8 bases, with 26 bases left in between. The CDR3 is made up of 18 amino acids. The germline V gene encodes CDR1 MNHNS and CDR2 SASEGT. As DNA, the CDR3 is TGTGCCAGCAGTGAAGATAAGGTATTCGCCGGGACTTTAGAAGGCTACACCTTC. Translating gives CASSEDKVFAGTLEGYTF.

This sequence joins TRBV20-1 and TRBJ1-2; D is possibly TRBD1 (5 bases). Looked up from germline, CDR1 is DFQATT and CDR2 is SNEGSKA (reference sequence). CDR3 length equals 10 residues. This CDR3 is CRPGGDGYTF. The CDR3 DNA sequence: TGCAGGCCTGGGGGGGATGGCTACACCTTC.

The rearrangement links TRBV15 to TRBJ2-4; D gene unclear. CDR3 length: 13 residues. From germline, CDR1 is LNHNV and CDR2 YYDKDF (reference sequence). V lost 0 bases, J lost 15 bases, and 15 bases lay in between. Here the CDR3 reads CATSRDFQAAGYF. CDR3 nucleotide sequence: TGTGCCACCAGCAGAGATTTTCAGGCCGCCGGGTACTTC.

This clone came up once. The chain joins TRBV6-1 to TRBJ1-5, with a tentative D call TRBD1 (5 bases). The CDR3 covers 15 residues. V was trimmed by 1 base and J by 3 bases, leaving 10 bases between them. Germline V lookup: CDR1 MNHNS, CDR2 SASEGT. This CDR3 reads CASSEGTSFNQPQHF. The CDR3 DNA is TGTGCCAGCAGTGAAGGGACATCGTTCAATCAGCCCCAGCATTTT.

The chain recombines TRBV4-1 with TRBJ1-3, with D maybe TRBD1 (5 bases). Trimming cost V 1 base and J 2 bases, with 12 bases left between them. Germline CDR1 reads MGHRA; CDR2 reads YSYEKL. The CDR3 spans 16 residues. The DNA for the CDR3 is TGCGCCAGCAGCCAAGCCCCAGGGTATACTGGAAACACCATATATTTT. It codes for CASSQAPGYTGNTIYF.

This chain uses TRBV29-1 with TRBJ2-1; 15 bases fit TRBD2. The V gene's germline CDR1 is SQVTM and CDR2 ANQGSEA. The CDR3 is 19 amino acids. Trimming took 6 bases from V and 0 from J; bases not matched to a gene: 12. CDR3 bases: TGCAGCGTAGAGGGGACTAGCGGGGGGCCGATTCACTCCTACAATGAGCAGTTCTTC. Its protein is CSVEGTSGGPIHSYNEQFF.

The chain carries TRBV27 and TRBJ1-2, with a tentative D call TRBD1 (5 bases). CDR1 and CDR2 from the germline V gene are MNHEY and SMNVEV (reference sequence). V was cut by 3 bases and J by 4 bases, with 9 bases left in between. This CDR3 is 13 amino acids long. The DNA of the CDR3 is TGTGCCAGCAGTTTCAGGGAGGCCTATGGCTACACCTTC. It is translated as CASSFREAYGYTF.

This clone appeared once. This chain joins TRBV7-2 and TRBJ1-6; 9 bases fit TRBD1. CDR1 is SGHTA, CDR2 FQGNSA, per germline. This CDR3 region has 13 residues. J gave up 12 bases and V 5 bases, and 5 bases lay outside the gene matches. The CDR3 nucleotides read TGTGCCAGCAGCGCCCGGACAGGGGAACCCCTCCACTTT. Its protein is CASSARTGEPLHF.

This rearrangement joins TRBV7-2 to TRBJ1-4; D is possibly TRBD1 (6 bases). Trimming took off 0 bases at V and 4 bases at J, with 15 bases between the two ends. CDR3 size: 17 residues. Germline assignment: CDR1 SGHTA and CDR2 FQGNSA. CDR3: CASSLAKDGQLNEKLFF. CDR3 nucleotide sequence: TGTGCCAGCAGCTTAGCTAAAGACGGACAGCTTAATGAAAAACTGTTTTTT.

This sequence joins TRBV10-3 and TRBJ2-2; D may be TRBD1 (6 bases). This CDR3 region has 15 residues. Germline V gene lookup returns CDR1 ENHRY and CDR2 SYGVKD. The V end was cut by 7 bases, the J end by 1 base, with 13 bases between. CDR3 residues: CAINAQGMNTGELFF. The CDR3 coding sequence is TGTGCCATCAACGCCCAGGGGATGAACACCGGGGAGCTGTTTTTT.

V is TRBV11-2 and J is TRBJ2-3, with 12 bases aligning to TRBD1. CDR3 length: 16 amino acids. With 4 bases clipped from V and 3 bases from J, the junction kept 5 bases outside the gene matches. Germline values: CDR1 SGHAT, CDR2 FQNNGV. CDR3 residues: CASSSKGQGATDTQYF. Written as DNA, the CDR3 is TGTGCCAGCAGCTCCAAGGGACAGGGGGCAACAGATACGCAGTATTTT.

This chain links TRBV7-2 with TRBJ1-1; D remains ambiguous. The V gene's germline CDR1 is SGHTA and CDR2 FQGNSA. Trimming removed 0 bases from V and 0 bases from J, with 8 bases in between. CDR3 length: 15 residues. The CDR3 nucleotides read TGTGCCAGCAGCTTAGCTCCGGGAATGAACACTGAAGCTTTCTTT. Amino acids: CASSLAPGMNTEAFF.

The rearrangement links TRBV29-1 to TRBJ2-7, with TRBD1 matching over 7 bases. The CDR3 totals 12 residues. With 7 bases clipped from V and 3 bases from J, the junction kept 6 bases outside the gene matches. The germline V gene encodes CDR1 SQVTM and CDR2 ANQGSEA. The CDR3 sequence: CSGRDRYYEQYF. CDR3 in DNA: TGCAGCGGACGGGACAGATACTACGAGCAGTACTTC.

The CDR3 protein is CSVVGQGIYGYTF. Written as DNA, the CDR3 is TGCAGCGTTGTCGGACAGGGGATCTATGGCTACACCTTC. V is TRBV29-1 and J is TRBJ1-2; 9 positions match TRBD1. This CDR3 spans 13 amino acids. The germline gives CDR1 SQVTM, CDR2 ANQGSEA. Trimming took 4 bases from V and 4 from J; bases not matched to a gene: 4.

This chain joins TRBV7-8 and TRBJ2-3; D possibly corresponds to TRBD2 (5 bases). Trimming pared 5 bases from V and 2 bases from J, leaving 17 bases between. Germline CDR1 is SGHVS and CDR2 is FQNEAQ. The CDR3 is made up of 16 amino acids. The CDR3 spells CASSKVGVRSTDTQYF. CDR3 in DNA: TGTGCCAGCAGCAAAGTCGGGGTTAGATCCACAGATACGCAGTATTTT.

This rearrangement joins TRBV29-1 to TRBJ1-1; D is unresolved. The CDR3 length is 15 residues. V was cut by 7 bases and J by 0 bases, with 18 bases left in between. Germline CDR1 is SQVTM and CDR2 is ANQGSEA. The CDR3 sequence is CSANTPGKMNTEAFF. As DNA, the CDR3 is TGCAGCGCTAATACCCCGGGAAAGATGAACACTGAAGCTTTCTTT.

The gene calls are TRBV5-8 and TRBJ1-2; D uncertain. V lost 0 bases to trimming and J lost 3 bases, with 9 bases between them. This CDR3 contains 14 residues. From germline, CDR1 is SGHTS and CDR2 YDEGEE. The CDR3 loop reads CASSLAPGDYGYTF. The DNA of the CDR3 is TGTGCCAGCAGCTTGGCCCCGGGAGACTATGGCTACACCTTC. The entire variable domain, with the rest obtained from reference TRBV5-8 and TRBJ1-2, is as follows: EAGVTQSPTHLIKTRGQQATLRCSPISGHTSVYWYQQALGLGLQFLLWYDEGEERNRGNFPPRFSGRQFPNYSSELNVNALELEDSALYLCASSLAPGDYGYTFGSGTRLTVV.

The J gene is TRBJ2-5, the V gene TRBV9, with 9 bases identical to TRBD2. The germline V gene encodes CDR1 SGDLS and CDR2 YYNGEE. Losses at the gene ends were 0 bases for V and 5 bases for J; bases not matched to a gene: 8. The CDR3 spans 16 residues. In DNA, the CDR3 is TGTGCCAGCAGCGTAGGAGGTATCACTAGCGGGGAGACCCAGTACTTC. Its protein is CASSVGGITSGETQYF.